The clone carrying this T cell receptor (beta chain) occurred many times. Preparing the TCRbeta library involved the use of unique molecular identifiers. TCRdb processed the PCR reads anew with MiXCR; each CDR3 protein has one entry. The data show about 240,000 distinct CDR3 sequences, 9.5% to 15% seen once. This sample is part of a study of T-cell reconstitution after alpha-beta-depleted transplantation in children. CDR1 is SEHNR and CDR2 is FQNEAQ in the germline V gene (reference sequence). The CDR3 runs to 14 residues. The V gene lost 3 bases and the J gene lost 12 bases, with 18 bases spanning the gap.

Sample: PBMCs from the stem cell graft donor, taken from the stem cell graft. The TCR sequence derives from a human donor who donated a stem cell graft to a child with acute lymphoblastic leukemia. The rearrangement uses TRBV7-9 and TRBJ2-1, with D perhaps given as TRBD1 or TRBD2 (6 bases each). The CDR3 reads CASSLVEGVQVQFF. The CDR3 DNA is TGTGCCAGCAGCTTGGTGGAGGGGGTTCAGGTGCAGTTCTTC.